This T cell receptor beta chain was profiled in a study of CD8+ T cells in alopecia areata. The treatment was: oral pan-JAK inhibitor, 5-10 mg twice daily. Researchers picked out CD4+ and CD8+ T cells from PBMCs by sorting. General observations from the study: Tofacitinib significantly reduced both scalp clonality and expanded CD8+ clones among the top 100. Possibly as an HLA-related effect, TCR sharing across patients appeared less clear than in mice. How baseline CD8+ expansion relates to response remains uncertain (there was one nonresponder).

As to this clone: Its antigen is not identified.

Once RNA had been extracted, it was reverse transcribed into cDNA to act as the sequencing template. Assay used: immunoSEQ multiplex PCR; TCRdb lists only in-frame clones, some missing. The sample holds 150,000 to 200,000 clones, 60% seen once. Trimming took 11 bases from V and 7 from J; bases not matched to a gene: 7. CDR1 is LNHDA, CDR2 SQIVND, per germline (reference sequence). This CDR3 has 11 amino acids. This specimen was CD4+ T cells sorted from blood, taken at week 4, from a patient treated with tofacitinib. This clonotype was obtained from a human donor with alopecia areata. The chain combines TRBV19 with TRBJ1-2; the match to TRBD1 covers 7 bases. CDR3 residues: CAGYRGTGYTF. The DNA of the CDR3 is TGTGCCGGCTACAGGGGAACTGGCTACACCTTC.